This is a list of T cell receptor beta chains from one sample in a study of T cells after yellow fever vaccination. TCRdb re-called the 5' RACE reads through MiXCR, storing one row per CDR3 protein. The data contain about 400,000 distinct CDR3 sequences, under 14% of them singletons. The source material was PBMCs, sampled on the day of the first yellow fever vaccination. These receptor sequences come from a man younger than 35 who received the YFV17D yellow fever vaccine. CDR3s include the opening cysteine and the closing phenylalanine or tryptophan. A D gene is named only where the DNA matches it firmly. Part of the rows lack a size; the others show once, few, many or a class for expanded clones.

>16|.|few|TRBV9|TRBJ1-2
TGTGCCAGCAGCGTAGCTGACGGGCCTATCTCCTATGGCTACACCTTC
CASSVADGPISYGYTF
>14|.|.|TRBV7-2|TRBJ1-4
TGTGCCAGCAGCTTGGGACCTGGGGTCGAAAAACTGTTTTTT
CASSLGPGVEKLFF
>15|.|few|TRBV12-3/TRBV12-4|TRBJ1-6
TGTGCCAGCAGTTTCAGGCAGGGGCCACCCCCCACCCTCCACTTT
CASSFRQGPPPTLHF
>16|.|.|TRBV4-1|TRBJ1-4
TGCGCCAGCAGCCAGGGATACATAGGGGAGGAGGAAAAACTGTTTTTT
CASSQGYIGEEEKLFF
>16|TRBD1|few|TRBV7-8|TRBJ1-5
TGTGCCAGCAGCCTAAACCGGGACAGGGCGGACCAGCCCCAGCATTTT
CASSLNRDRADQPQHF
>15|TRBD2|.|TRBV19|TRBJ2-3
TGTGCCAGTAGCGTTACTAGCGGAAACACAGATACGCAGTATTTT
CASSVTSGNTDTQYF
>13|.|.|TRBV18|TRBJ1-3
TGTGCCAGCTCTCAGGACCCTGGGGACACCATATATTTT
CASSQDPGDTIYF
>14|.|few|TRBV7-3|TRBJ1-6
TGTGCCAGGGGGCGGCCTTTTGGAACGCCACCCCTCCACTTT
CARGRPFGTPPLHF
>14|.|.|TRBV12-3/TRBV12-4|TRBJ1-5
TGTGCCAGCAGTTACATTTATAGCAATCAGCCCCAGCATTTT
CASSYIYSNQPQHF
>14|.|.|TRBV7-8|TRBJ2-5
TGTGCCAGCAGCTTAAAGCGGCTCCAAGAGACCCAGTACTTC
CASSLKRLQETQYF
>13|.|.|TRBV20-1|TRBJ2-3
TGCAGTGCTGGTAGGGGTTCCACAGATACGCAGTATTTT
CSAGRGSTDTQYF
>14|TRBD1|.|TRBV7-9|TRBJ2-5
TGTGCCAGCAGCCACCGGGACAGGGAAGAGACCCAGTACTTC
CASSHRDREETQYF
>13|.|.|TRBV18|TRBJ1-4
TGTGCCAGCTCACGACAGGCTAATGAAAAACTGTTTTTT
CASSRQANEKLFF
>15|.|.|TRBV6-1|TRBJ2-3
TGTGCCAGCAGAAGCTTCAGGGTGACGGTAGATACGCAGTATTTT
CASRSFRVTVDTQYF
>14|.|few|TRBV6-1|TRBJ1-1
TGTGCCAGCACATGGGACACTCGGGGTGTTGAAGCTTTCTTT
CASTWDTRGVEAFF
>15|TRBD1|.|TRBV4-1|TRBJ1-4
TGCGCCAGCAGCCAAGAGGGGACAGGGGGTGAAAAACTGTTTTTT
CASSQEGTGGEKLFF
>14|.|.|TRBV12-3/TRBV12-4|TRBJ1-2
TGTGCCAGCAGCCGGGACGGCTTCAACTATGGCTACACCTTC
CASSRDGFNYGYTF
>15|.|few|TRBV12-3/TRBV12-4|TRBJ1-4
TGTGCCAGCAGTTCCCCGGGTCTTTTAAGTGAAAAACTGTTTTTT
CASSSPGLLSEKLFF
>14|TRBD1|few|TRBV4-3|TRBJ1-2
TGCGCCAGCAGCCACCGGGACAGCGTCTATGGCTACACCTTC
CASSHRDSVYGYTF
>15|TRBD1|.|TRBV5-1|TRBJ1-2
TGCGCCAGCAGCTTGACAGGGGACCAGCGTTATGGCTACACCTTC
CASSLTGDQRYGYTF
>15|TRBD1|few|TRBV20-1|TRBJ1-2
TGCAGTGCCGAAGCGGGACAGGGCCCCTCCTATGGCTACACCTTC
CSAEAGQGPSYGYTF
>13|TRBD2|.|TRBV18|TRBJ2-5
TGTGCCAGCTCAAGACTAGCTGGGGAGACCCAGTACTTC
CASSRLAGETQYF
>13|TRBD1|.|TRBV7-9|TRBJ2-5
TGTGCCAGCAGCCTGGACAGGCATGAGACCCAGTACTTC
CASSLDRHETQYF
>13|.|few|TRBV20-1|TRBJ1-2
TGCAGTGCTAGAGATCAGGGGAACTATGGCTACACCTTC
CSARDQGNYGYTF
>14|.|many|TRBV6-2/TRBV6-3|TRBJ1-4
TGTGCCAGCAGGGGATTAGGAGACCGTGAAAAACTGTTTTTT
CASRGLGDREKLFF
>15|TRBD1|many|TRBV5-1|TRBJ1-5
TGCGCCAGCAGCGCCGGGACAGGGGGGAATCAGCCCCAGCATTTT
CASSAGTGGNQPQHF
>15|.|.|TRBV4-2|TRBJ1-5
TGTGCCAGCAGCCAAGAACGGGGGTACAATCAGCCCCAGCATTTT
CASSQERGYNQPQHF
>15|TRBD1|few|TRBV5-4|TRBJ1-5
TGTGCCAGCAGCTCCGGGACAGGGCCTAATCAGCCCCAGCATTTT
CASSSGTGPNQPQHF
>15|.|.|TRBV5-4|TRBJ2-1
TGTGCCAGCAGCCTGACCTACGGGGAGTACAATGAGCAGTTCTTC
CASSLTYGEYNEQFF
>18|.|.|TRBV13|TRBJ1-3
TGTGCCAGCAGCTTATTTCCGGTCGCGGGATTCTCTGGAAACACCATATATTTT
CASSLFPVAGFSGNTIYF
>14|.|few|TRBV5-4|TRBJ2-5
TGTGCCAGCAGCTTGGCGGTGACCCAAGAGACCCAGTACTTC
CASSLAVTQETQYF
>19|TRBD2|few|TRBV7-8|TRBJ2-3
TGTGCCAGCAGCCCCAGAGCCACTCTAGCGGGGGGGCGAGCAGATACGCAGTATTTT
CASSPRATLAGGRADTQYF
>11|.|few|TRBV30|TRBJ2-3
TGTGCCTTTACTCCGACAGATACGCAGTATTTT
CAFTPTDTQYF
>17|TRBD2|few|TRBV7-6|TRBJ2-1
TGTGCCAGCAGCTTAGGCTCGGCGGGGGGGATCTACAATGAGCAGTTCTTC
CASSLGSAGGIYNEQFF
>14|.|.|TRBV7-9|TRBJ2-1
TGTGCCAGCAGCTTAACTGAGTCCTACAATGAGCAGTTCTTC
CASSLTESYNEQFF
>14|.|few|TRBV5-1|TRBJ1-1
TGCGCCAGCAGCTTCATAGACCGAGACACTGAAGCTTTCTTT
CASSFIDRDTEAFF
>14|TRBD2|few|TRBV18|TRBJ2-5
TGTGCCAGCTCACCTAGCGGGGTAGAAGAGACCCAGTACTTC
CASSPSGVEETQYF
>15|TRBD1|.|TRBV4-1|TRBJ1-2
TGCGCCAGCAGCCATGCCGAGGGACAGGGAAACGGCTACACCTTC
CASSHAEGQGNGYTF
>16|.|few|TRBV19|TRBJ1-4
TGTGCCAGTAGGCCCGCGGGAGTGCGAAGGGGTGAAAAACTGTTTTTT
CASRPAGVRRGEKLFF
>14|.|few|TRBV28|TRBJ2-7
TGTGCCAGCAGTTTAGTGCTGAGCTCCTACGAGCAGTACTTC
CASSLVLSSYEQYF
>14|.|few|TRBV25-1|TRBJ1-4
TGTGCCAGCAGTGCCAGCGTAGGGTTTGAAAAACTGTTTTTT
CASSASVGFEKLFF
>12|.|.|TRBV5-4|TRBJ2-1
TGTGCCAGCAGCCCTGGAGGTAGGGAGCAGTTCTTC
CASSPGGREQFF
>15|TRBD2|.|TRBV3-1|TRBJ2-1
TGTGCCAGCAGCCAAGGGGTCGGGGGGGCCGCTGAGCAGTTCTTC
CASSQGVGGAAEQFF
>14|.|.|TRBV29-1|TRBJ1-5
TGCAGCGTTGTTCTGGCGGGGACCGGTCAGCCCCAGCATTTT
CSVVLAGTGQPQHF
>15|.|few|TRBV7-3|TRBJ1-6
TGTGCCAGCAGCTTACGCCGGGACTATAATTCACCCCTCCACTTT
CASSLRRDYNSPLHF
>12|.|.|TRBV19|TRBJ1-2
TGTGCCACCGGCTCGGGGAACTATGGCTACACCTTC
CATGSGNYGYTF
>17|.|.|TRBV24-1|TRBJ2-1
TGTGCCACCAGTGATTTGCCCTCCACGAGCTCCTACAATGAGCAGTTCTTC
CATSDLPSTSSYNEQFF
>17|TRBD1|few|TRBV11-3|TRBJ2-1
TGTGCCAGCAGTCCAAGGCAGGGGGCAACTTCCTACAATGAGCAGTTCTTC
CASSPRQGATSYNEQFF
>14|.|few|TRBV3-1|TRBJ2-1
TGTGCCAGCAGCCATAGGGGCGGGGACAATGAGCAGTTCTTC
CASSHRGGDNEQFF
>14|TRBD1|.|TRBV6-5|TRBJ1-2
TGTGCCAGCAGTTCCCCTGACAGGGGGTTTGGCTACACCTTC
CASSSPDRGFGYTF
>16|TRBD2|.|TRBV7-2|TRBJ2-3
TGTGCCAGCAGCTCGGGGCGGGGGGGGTTCACAGATACGCAGTATTTT
CASSSGRGGFTDTQYF
>14|.|.|TRBV7-2|TRBJ2-5
TGTGCCAGCAGCTTTAATGCTGGTGGGGAGACCCAGTACTTC
CASSFNAGGETQYF
>15|TRBD2|.|TRBV7-6|TRBJ2-7
TGTGCCAGCAGCCCCTGGACTAGCGGAACCTACGAGCAGTACTTC
CASSPWTSGTYEQYF
>14|.|.|TRBV20-1|TRBJ1-1
TGCAGTGCTAGACGCCCAGGGGTGAACACTGAAGCTTTCTTT
CSARRPGVNTEAFF
>15|TRBD2|few|TRBV5-1|TRBJ2-1
TGCGCCAGCAGTTACAAAGCGGGGGGCTACAATGAGCAGTTCTTC
CASSYKAGGYNEQFF
>11|.|.|TRBV29-1|TRBJ2-5
TGCAGCGTTGGTCGGAAAGAGACCCAGTACTTC
CSVGRKETQYF
>15|TRBD2|once|TRBV10-1|TRBJ2-1
TGCGCCAGCAGTCGACTAGCGGGGGGGGTCAATGAGCAGTTCTTC
CASSRLAGGVNEQFF
>15|TRBD1|.|TRBV9|TRBJ1-1
TGTGCCAGCAGCGCGGGACAGGGGTTGAACACTGAAGCTTTCTTT
CASSAGQGLNTEAFF